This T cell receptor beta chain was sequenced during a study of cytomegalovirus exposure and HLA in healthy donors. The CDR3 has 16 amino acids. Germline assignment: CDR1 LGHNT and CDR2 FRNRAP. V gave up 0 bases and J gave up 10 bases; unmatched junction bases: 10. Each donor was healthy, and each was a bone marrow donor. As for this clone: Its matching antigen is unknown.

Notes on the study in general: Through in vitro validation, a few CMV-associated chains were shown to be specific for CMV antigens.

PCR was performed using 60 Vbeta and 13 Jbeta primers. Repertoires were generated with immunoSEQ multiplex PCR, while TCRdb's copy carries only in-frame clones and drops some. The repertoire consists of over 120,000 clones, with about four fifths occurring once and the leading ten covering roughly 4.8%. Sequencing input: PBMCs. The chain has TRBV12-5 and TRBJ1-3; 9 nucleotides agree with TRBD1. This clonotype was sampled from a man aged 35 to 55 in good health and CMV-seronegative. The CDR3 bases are TGTGCTAGTGGTTTGGTGGTTGGGACAGGGAAAATGACCATATATTTT. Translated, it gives CASGLVVGTGKMTIYF.